This is a list of T cell receptor beta chains from one sample in a study of cytomegalovirus exposure and HLA in healthy donors. Using immunoSEQ multiplex PCR, the repertoire was profiled, and TCRdb retains in-frame clones only, with some absent. Its listing shows 53,000 or so clones. The sequenced material came from PBMCs. These receptors all stem from a male donor in good health and CMV-seropositive. CDR3s include the opening cysteine and the closing phenylalanine or tryptophan. A D gene is named only where the DNA matches it firmly.

V gene	D gene	J gene	CDR3 protein	CDR3 DNA
TRBV7-2	-	TRBJ2-7	CASSYGQTYEQYF	TGTGCCAGCAGCTACGGACAAACCTACGAGCAGTACTTC
TRBV29-1	TRBD1	TRBJ1-4	CSVGGDSANEKLFF	TGCAGCGTGGGTGGGGACAGCGCTAATGAAAAACTGTTTTTT
TRBV5-1	-	TRBJ2-1	CASSLAQGFSDEQFF	TGCGCCAGCAGCTTAGCACAGGGTTTTTCGGATGAGCAGTTCTTC
TRBV30	TRBD1	TRBJ1-6	CAWSQGTGVSPLHF	TGTGCCTGGAGTCAAGGGACAGGGGTCTCACCCCTCCACTTT
TRBV14	TRBD2	TRBJ2-2	CASSQDTSGGVANTGELFF	TGTGCCAGCAGCCAAGATACTAGCGGGGGGGTCGCGAACACCGGGGAGCTGTTTTTT
TRBV7-9	-	TRBJ2-7	CASSQQVGQYF	TGTGCCAGCAGCCAACAGGTCGGGCAGTACTTC
TRBV2	TRBD1	TRBJ1-2	CASSEAGVTGSSGYTF	TGTGCCAGCAGTGAAGCAGGTGTGACAGGGTCGTCTGGCTACACCTTC
TRBV11-2	TRBD2	TRBJ2-3	CASSSGGDTDTQYF	TGTGCCAGCAGCTCGGGGGGGGACACAGATACGCAGTATTTT
TRBV5-6	TRBD1	TRBJ2-5	CASSPRDSYVAQYF	TGTGCCAGCAGCCCCCGGGACAGCTACGTGGCGCAGTACTTC
TRBV5-1	TRBD1	TRBJ1-4	CASSEGTGSYEKLFF	TGCGCCAGCAGCGAAGGGACAGGATCGTATGAAAAACTGTTTTTT
TRBV27	TRBD1	TRBJ2-7	CATRTGPEQYF	TGTGCCACCAGGACAGGGCCCGAGCAGTACTTC
TRBV6-1	TRBD2	TRBJ2-3	CASRTLAGAADTQYF	TGTGCCAGCAGGACACTAGCGGGGGCGGCAGATACGCAGTATTTT
TRBV11-2	TRBD1	TRBJ1-2	CASSSTARGVIGYTF	TGTGCCAGCAGCTCCACCGCCAGGGGGGTAATTGGCTACACCTTC
TRBV12-5	TRBD1	TRBJ2-5	CASGPQGPETQYF	TGTGCTAGTGGTCCACAGGGGCCCGAGACCCAGTACTTC
TRBV6-1	TRBD1	TRBJ1-5	CASWGTGNSNQPQHF	TGTGCCAGCTGGGGGACAGGTAATAGCAATCAGCCCCAGCATTTT
TRBV6-1	TRBD1	TRBJ2-1	CASTQGQVANEQFF	TGTGCCAGCACCCAAGGACAGGTAGCAAATGAGCAGTTCTTC
TRBV15	-	TRBJ2-7	CATSTSPGYEQYF	TGTGCCACCAGCACGTCCCCGGGTTACGAGCAGTACTTC
TRBV19	TRBD1	TRBJ2-7	CASSIDRANLYEQYF	TGTGCCAGTAGTATCGACAGGGCCAACCTCTACGAGCAGTACTTC
TRBV27	-	TRBJ1-2	CASSLGAGATYGYTF	TGTGCCAGCAGTTTAGGGGCAGGCGCTACCTATGGCTACACCTTC
TRBV19	-	TRBJ2-1	CASSPTPDLNEQFF	TGTGCCAGTAGTCCAACACCTGATCTCAATGAGCAGTTCTTC
TRBV4-2	-	TRBJ2-3	CASSQVYRPEGDTQYF	TGTGCCAGCAGCCAAGTGTACCGGCCGGAGGGAGATACGCAGTATTTT
TRBV25-1	TRBD1	TRBJ1-1	CASNRQGSPEAFF	TGTGCCAGCAATCGACAGGGGTCCCCTGAAGCTTTCTTT
TRBV28	-	TRBJ2-2	CAVQTGRTGELFF	TGTGCCGTCCAGACGGGTCGTACCGGGGAGCTGTTTTTT
TRBV4-3	-	TRBJ1-1	CASSPGGAPMNTEAFF	TGCGCCAGCAGCCCCGGAGGGGCCCCTATGAACACTGAAGCTTTCTTT
TRBV4-1	-	TRBJ1-1	CASSQTQGSIALEAFF	TGCGCCAGCAGCCAAACTCAGGGGAGCATCGCCCTTGAAGCTTTCTTT
TRBV29-1	-	TRBJ1-3	CSVDPAGAGNTIYF	TGCAGCGTTGATCCGGCCGGGGCTGGAAACACCATATATTTT
TRBV14	-	TRBJ2-3	CASSQMGLPRTDTQYF	TGTGCCAGCAGCCAAATGGGACTTCCCCGCACAGATACGCAGTATTTT
TRBV5-1	-	TRBJ1-1	CASSLYGIHTEAFF	TGCGCCAGCAGCTTGTACGGGATCCACACTGAAGCTTTCTTT
TRBV18	TRBD1	TRBJ1-2	CASSLAPGQPNYGYTF	TGTGCCAGCTCACTCGCTCCGGGACAGCCTAACTATGGCTACACCTTC
TRBV6-6	-	TRBJ2-1	CASSQDYEQFF	TGTGCCAGCAGCCAGGATTATGAGCAGTTCTTC
TRBV19	TRBD1	TRBJ2-4	CASGQGHIQYF	TGTGCCAGTGGACAGGGTCACATTCAGTACTTC
TRBV5-4	TRBD1	TRBJ1-2	CASSDLTNPGGSGYTF	TGTGCCAGCAGCGACCTCACGAACCCAGGGGGCTCTGGCTACACCTTC
TRBV5-1	-	TRBJ2-5	CASSLRGTTGETQYF	TGCGCCAGCAGCTTGAGGGGGACGACGGGAGAGACCCAGTACTTC
TRBV6-5	TRBD1	TRBJ1-1	CASMRTGGLNTEAFF	TGTGCCAGCATGAGGACAGGGGGCCTGAACACTGAAGCTTTCTTT
TRBV27	TRBD1	TRBJ1-2	CASSFSTGQANYGYTF	TGTGCCAGCAGTTTTTCGACAGGGCAAGCTAACTATGGCTACACCTTC
TRBV27	-	TRBJ2-7	CASSWGGGGSYEQYF	TGTGCCAGCAGTTGGGGGGGAGGGGGCTCCTACGAGCAGTACTTC
TRBV7-2	-	TRBJ1-1	CASSLHQNTEAFF	TGTGCCAGCAGCTTACATCAAAACACTGAAGCTTTCTTT
TRBV27	-	TRBJ2-1	CASSSGGAGNEQFF	TGTGCCAGCAGTAGTGGGGGGGCAGGGAATGAGCAGTTCTTC
TRBV19	TRBD2	TRBJ2-2	CASSNIGASGGPTGELFF	TGTGCCAGTAGTAATATAGGGGCCAGCGGGGGCCCCACCGGGGAGCTGTTTTTT
TRBV29-1	TRBD1	TRBJ2-3	CSVEGQGNSDTQYF	TGCAGCGTTGAGGGACAGGGGAATTCAGATACGCAGTATTTT
TRBV28	TRBD2	TRBJ2-4	CASNPGTSGSIAKNIQYF	TGTGCCAGCAACCCTGGAACTAGCGGGTCTATAGCCAAAAACATTCAGTACTTC
TRBV7-9	-	TRBJ2-1	CASSLESAGIDNEQFF	TGTGCCAGCAGCTTAGAGTCGGCAGGGATCGACAATGAGCAGTTCTTC
TRBV28	-	TRBJ1-2	CASSFPPGGGSNYGYTF	TGTGCCAGCAGTTTCCCCCCCGGTGGGGGCTCGAACTATGGCTACACCTTC
TRBV18	TRBD2	TRBJ2-7	CASSPPGGGANEQYF	TGTGCCAGCTCACCACCGGGCGGGGGGGCAAACGAGCAGTACTTC
TRBV6-6	-	TRBJ2-7	CASGLLSSYEQYF	TGTGCCAGCGGACTGCTAAGCTCCTACGAGCAGTACTTC
TRBV19	-	TRBJ1-6	CASSILQGSSSNSPLHF	TGTGCCAGTAGTATCCTCCAGGGGTCATCTTCCAATTCACCCCTCCACTTT
TRBV23-1	TRBD1	TRBJ1-1	CASSPPRGSDRANTEAFF	TGCGCCAGCAGTCCCCCCCGGGGGTCGGACAGGGCGAACACTGAAGCTTTCTTT
TRBV7-9	TRBD2	TRBJ2-4	CASSSIAGGPINIQYF	TGTGCCAGCAGCTCCATAGCGGGGGGGCCGATAAACATTCAGTACTTC
TRBV15	-	TRBJ2-3	CATSRRQDLGTDTQYF	TGTGCCACCAGCAGGAGACAGGATTTGGGCACAGATACGCAGTATTTT
TRBV4-1	TRBD2	TRBJ2-5	CASSQQAGRPETQYF	TGCGCCAGCAGCCAGCAAGCGGGGCGCCCCGAGACCCAGTACTTC
TRBV7-8	-	TRBJ1-2	CASSLPGRVESYTF	TGTGCCAGCAGCTTACCCGGCAGGGTAGAAAGCTACACCTTC
TRBV7-2	TRBD2	TRBJ2-7	CASKLAGLSYEQYF	TGTGCCAGCAAACTAGCGGGGTTGTCCTACGAGCAGTACTTC
TRBV21-1	-	TRBJ1-2	CASSNGGGYGYTF	TGTGCCAGCAGCAACGGAGGCGGGTATGGCTACACCTTC
TRBV5-6	TRBD2	TRBJ2-3	CASSPGTTPDTQYF	TGTGCCAGCAGCCCAGGGACTACCCCAGATACGCAGTATTTT
TRBV4-1	TRBD2	TRBJ2-1	CASSQAGGEQFF	TGCGCCAGCAGCCAAGCGGGGGGTGAGCAGTTCTTC
TRBV4-2	TRBD2	TRBJ2-3	CASSPPARDYGSQYF	TGTGCCAGCAGCCCGCCGGCCAGGGACTATGGATCGCAGTATTTT
TRBV2	-	TRBJ2-7	CASSEGQGHNYEQYF	TGTGCCAGCAGTGAAGGGCAGGGGCACAACTACGAGCAGTACTTC
TRBV5-4	TRBD1	TRBJ1-3	CASSLGGGQRGNTIYF	TGTGCCAGCAGCTTGGGTGGGGGACAGCGTGGAAACACCATATATTTT